This paragraph covers one T cell receptor (beta chain) sequence. It lacks a known antigen. No base-level quality is on record; no much larger clone is a single base apart. In total, 630 or so healthy bone marrow donors made up the cohort. At the time of sampling, all cohort members were nominally healthy, though unrecorded immune exposures were likely present. The donor tested CMV seropositive and was one of the 289 seropositive cohort members. Each donor provided a peripheral blood sample, and peripheral blood mononuclear cells were used for TCR beta sequencing. Genomic DNA was extracted from the blood cell samples with the Qiagen DNeasy Blood Extraction Kit. Preparation of the library involved the immunoSEQ multiplex PCR assay. The multiplex PCR relied on a mix of 60 forward primers for TCR Vbeta segments and 13 reverse primers for TCR Jbeta segments. The CDR3 region of rearranged TCR beta genes was amplified from genomic DNA with a multiplex PCR assay. The amplified TCR beta libraries were sequenced on the Illumina HiSeq System as 87-base-pair reads. The original pipeline was this. Across the 670 or so repertoires, a later analysis counted about 81 million unique TCR beta chains, around 10 million of which were shared by at least two donors. Raw reads were error-corrected and collapsed into unique sequences with a nearest-neighbor algorithm that merged closely related sequences to remove PCR and sequencing errors. Alignment of CDR3 sequences to IMGT reference sequences was used to assign V, D and J gene segments. For a sequence to be retained, a match of at least six nucleotides was required to both a V gene segment and a J gene segment. Rearrangements were classified as productive when the CDR3 lacked stop codons and remained in frame with V and J, and all other rearrangements were classified as non-productive. Following IMGT convention, CDR3 was defined as the stretch from the second conserved V-encoded cysteine to the conserved J-encoded phenylalanine. The earlier analysis of 587 of the donors excluded any sequence lacking an unambiguous match to a single V gene segment. In an earlier analysis of 450 to 700 of the donors, V segments were called functional above 56.7% productive rearrangements and were called segregating when the between-donor standard deviation exceeded 5%. A statistical classification framework was built for diagnosing cytomegalovirus status from the catalog of TCR beta chain sequences. V and J gene assignment, in a later analysis, came from comparing TCR nucleotide sequences with IMGT/GENE-DB human TR gene sequences. A later analysis assigned CDR3 sequences and most-parsimonious VDJ recombination scenarios with the TCRdist pipeline. In a later analysis, every TCR beta chain was defined by the combination of its CDR3 amino acid sequence and its V-gene family, and reads without a unique V-gene family were dropped. In a later analysis, fewer than 600 highly shared, low-generation-probability nucleotide sequences were removed to address suspected cross-contamination and a sequencing artifact. In a later analysis, a clonal expansion index was calculated for each public chain from normalized within-repertoire ranks of inferred template counts. Generation probabilities in a later analysis came from a VDJ recombination model fitted to out-of-frame rearrangements, and those results were checked against IGoR. In a later analysis, hypergeometric tests were used to score TCR-TCR, TCR-HLA and TCR-CMV co-occurrence, with a repertoire-size bias correction applied to TCR pairs. In a later analysis, false discovery rates were estimated by permuting HLA or CMV assignments 20 times. In a later analysis, co-occurring TCRs were grouped with DBSCAN, and TCRdist sequence similarity was added when clustering was performed within HLA-allele-positive subsets. Co-occurrence clustering excluded repertoires with fewer than 30,000 or more than 120,000 public chains, plus five with anomalous nucleotide sharing. Entries here come from immuneACCESS through TCRdb and include only in-frame sequences with V and J called. Some clones fail to appear in such tables; in the studies checked, an unresolved V gene covers under half of the shortfall, and the cause of the remainder is unknown. V, J and clone size reflect that table, while D and trimming were determined from the DNA. This sample gives around 120,000 clones in total; around 62% of them show up just once. Around 4% of the sample is held by the ten biggest clonotypes.

These data come from a study of cytomegalovirus exposure and HLA in healthy donors (TCRdb year 2017). For the wider study: An earlier analysis of approximately 640 of the donors reported 250 to 300 Gb of sequence data and around 110 million unique TCR beta sequences from approximately 180 million T cells. An early release that covered 640 HLA-typed donors contained approximately 300 gigabases of sequencing data and 85 million to 100 million unique TCR sequences. A later analysis re-analyzed previously published TCR beta repertoires from 666 donors and added high-resolution HLA genotyping to study TCR occurrence patterns. Rather than using new phenotypic data, the later analysis identified candidate immune exposures from TCR beta sequences and from how often those sequences occurred across donors. Of the 300 to 450 genotyped donors, less than 85% were placed in the genetic ancestry cluster associated with self-reported Caucasian donors. All discovery cohort repertoires had been generated using a single sequencing platform. The study used immunosequencing to profile the T cell repertoires of 600 to 850 subjects and linked those repertoires to cytomegalovirus serostatus. The study aimed to test whether signatures of past pathogen exposure could be identified by cataloging public T cell receptors. Alongside the repertoire data, information on donor age, sex, ethnicity and CMV serostatus was compiled. Roughly 5 DR-DQ haplotypes were handled as single units for association and clustering, since linkage in the cohort was strong. High-throughput TCR immunosequencing, statistical association of individual TCRs with disease status, and machine learning were combined to predict cytomegalovirus infection status. In an earlier analysis of roughly 580 of the donors, high-throughput TCR beta sequencing was used to judge whether each TCR beta V gene segment behaved as functional or pseudogenic. Among some 400 genotyped donors of the cohort, an average of roughly 230,000 unique TCR beta nucleotide sequences was sequenced per donor, of which 15% to 20% were non-productive. Typing coverage varied by locus: 629-630 donors for A, B, C, DRB1 and DQB1; about 520 for DQA1; about 570 for DPA1; roughly 470 for DPB1. In addition to the first cohort of roughly 700 subjects, a separate validation cohort of 120 different subjects was used. A later genetic analysis took genome-wide SNP genotypes for about three fifths of the roughly 670 donors and used that subset as a discovery cohort. Both class I and class II loci were covered by HLA typing, at four-digit resolution. The research as a whole found: A later genetic analysis associated a missense DCLRE1C variant with V-gene and J-gene trimming of TCR beta chains, and an independent cohort replicated the association. In a later analysis, TCR association rates were found to vary across HLA loci, with the most associated TCRs seen for DRB1 alleles and the fewest for HLA-C alleles. In this cohort, only TCR beta chains were sequenced, and detectable features were limited by the absence of alpha or paired-chain data. Several of the top co-occurrence clusters appeared to be linked to parvovirus B19, influenza, CMV and Epstein-Barr virus, according to a later analysis. The authors suggested that the approach could potentially be generalized to other disease states and immunological phenotypes. A group of highly shared sequence variants was considered likely to be a technical artifact of the sequencing pipeline. In the study, approximately 150 TCR beta chains were listed as associated with cytomegalovirus. Three of the identified cytomegalovirus-associated TCR beta chains were confirmed in vitro to be specific for cytomegalovirus antigens. Assigning TCR associations to individual alleles was difficult when HLA alleles, especially DR and DQ, strongly co-occurred. In a later analysis, most CMV-associated TCR beta chains were found to appear HLA-restricted, with HLA associations seemingly driven largely by CMV exposure. Across donors, most TCR sequences were observed very rarely, whereas some public TCRs were present in many individuals. In a later analysis, HLA-associated TCR beta chains showed more clonal expansion and lower generation probabilities than non-associated chains that were equally common. An earlier analysis of approximately 590 of the donors showed that most TCR beta V segments appeared in productive rearrangements either about 90% or about 30% of the time, which broadly matched IMGT annotations. The 87-base-pair reads could not distinguish some IMGT-functional V segments, including TRBV6-2 and TRBV6-3, so those segments were excluded. The earlier analysis of about 600 of the donors excluded about 16 rarely observed V segments, including chromosome 9 orphons, because counts were too low. The presence/absence analyses assumed that sequencing depth was roughly uniform across donors, and that assumption may not be true. For the cohort, immune exposure information was limited to CMV serostatus. HLA typing was unavailable for some donors at each locus, so association tests used only the typed subset. A further reported finding was that TCR beta sequences accurately predicted the HLA-A and HLA-B alleles for most subjects in the first cohort. Correlated functional status among segregating V segments might be attributable to linkage disequilibrium, but an unknown experimental factor could not be ruled out. The classifier was reported to diagnose cytomegalovirus status with high specificity and sensitivity in both the original cohort and the validation cohort. According to a later genetic analysis, donors in an Asian-associated ancestry cluster had fewer N-insertions in productive TCRs than the approximately 710-donor mean. In a later analysis, some 18,000 TCR beta sequences were associated with specific HLA alleles at a false discovery rate of 0.05.

The germline V gene (reference sequence) sets CDR1 to SEHNR and CDR2 to FQNEAQ. There are 13 amino acids in the CDR3, from cysteine to phenylalanine inclusive. Of all the DNA, just the CDR3 is kept, 39 bases in frame from base 1. The junction carries 16 bases between V and J, which are trimmed by 8 bases and 6 bases respectively. The TCR comes from a man aged 25 to 45 in good health and CMV-seropositive. Sequencing was done on a sample of PBMCs. The chain was built from TRBV7-9 and TRBJ1-2; matching of 6 bases hints at TRBD1 as the D gene. The CDR3 protein sequence reads: CASASTGAHGYTF. The DNA sequence is TGTGCCAGCGCCTCGACAGGAGCGCATGGCTACACCTTC.